This T cell receptor beta chain emerged from a study of OX40 agonist ivuxolimab in advanced cancers. Study overall: Recorded diagnoses for dose-escalation patients were hepatocellular carcinoma, melanoma, renal cell or head and neck cancer.

Whole-study findings and limits: Among patients with partial responses at 0.1-3.0 mg/kg, clonal expansion was among the lowest.

The repertoire was sequenced with immunoSEQ multiplex PCR; TCRdb's copy has only in-frame clones and lacks some. In the table there are tens of thousands of clones, 85% to 90% of which are singletons. Notes on this clone: What it binds is unknown.

The source material was CD4+ or CD8+ T cells sorted from blood, sampled in a trial of the OX40 agonist ivuxolimab. The sequence was obtained from an adult with an advanced solid tumor such as melanoma, head and neck, liver or kidney cancer.

Here the CDR3 DNA reads TGTGCCACCCGTCAGGGGGGTTCCTACGAGCAGTACTTC. Translating it yields CATRQGGSYEQYF. The V and J genes are TRBV28 and TRBJ2-7; TRBD1 is a possible D gene (7 bases). Germline CDR1 is MDHEN and CDR2 is SYDVKM. Trimming cost V 10 bases and J 1 base, with 14 bases left between them. The CDR3 consists of 13 residues.